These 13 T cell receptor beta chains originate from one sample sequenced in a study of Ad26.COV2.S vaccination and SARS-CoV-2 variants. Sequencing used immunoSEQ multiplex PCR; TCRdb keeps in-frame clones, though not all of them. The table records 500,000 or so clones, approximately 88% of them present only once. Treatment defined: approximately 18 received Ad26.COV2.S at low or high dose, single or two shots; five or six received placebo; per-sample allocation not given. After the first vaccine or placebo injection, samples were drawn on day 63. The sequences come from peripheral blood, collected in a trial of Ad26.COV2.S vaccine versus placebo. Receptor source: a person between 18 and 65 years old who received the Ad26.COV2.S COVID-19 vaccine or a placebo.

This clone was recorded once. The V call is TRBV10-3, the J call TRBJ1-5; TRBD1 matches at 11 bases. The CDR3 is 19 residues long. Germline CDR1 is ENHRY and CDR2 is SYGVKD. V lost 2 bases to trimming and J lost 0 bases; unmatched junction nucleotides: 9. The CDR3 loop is CAISEICGTGGYSNQPQHF. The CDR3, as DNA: TGTGCCATCAGTGAGATTTGTGGGACAGGGGGTTATAGCAATCAGCCCCAGCATTTT.

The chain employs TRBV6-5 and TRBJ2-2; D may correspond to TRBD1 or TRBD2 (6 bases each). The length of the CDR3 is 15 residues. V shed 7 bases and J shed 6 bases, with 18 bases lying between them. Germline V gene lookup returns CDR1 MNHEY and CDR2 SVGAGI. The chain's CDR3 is CASIGGLGGAGELFF. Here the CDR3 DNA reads TGTGCCAGCATTGGGGGGCTAGGAGGGGCCGGGGAGCTGTTTTTT.

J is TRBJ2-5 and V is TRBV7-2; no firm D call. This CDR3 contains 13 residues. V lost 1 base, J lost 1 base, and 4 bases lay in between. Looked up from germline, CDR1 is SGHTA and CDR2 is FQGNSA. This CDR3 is CASSLEGQETQYF. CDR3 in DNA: TGTGCCAGCAGCTTAGAGGGCCAAGAGACCCAGTACTTC.

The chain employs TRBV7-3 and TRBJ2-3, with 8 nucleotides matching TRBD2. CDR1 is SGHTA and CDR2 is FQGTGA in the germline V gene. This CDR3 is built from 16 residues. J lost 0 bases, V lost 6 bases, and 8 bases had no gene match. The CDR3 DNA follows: TGTGCCAGCAGTCGTACTAGCGGAGCTAGCACAGATACGCAGTATTTT. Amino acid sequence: CASSRTSGASTDTQYF. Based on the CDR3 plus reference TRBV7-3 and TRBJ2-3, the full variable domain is GAGVSQTPSNKVTEKGKYVELRCDPISGHTALYWYRQSLGQGPEFLIYFQGTGAADDSGLPNDRFFAVRPEGSVSTLKIQRTERGDSAVYLCASSRTSGASTDTQYFGPGTRLTVL.

The CDR3: CASSLVGPSGRGYEQYF. CDR3 in DNA: TGTGCCAGCAGTTTAGTAGGGCCTAGCGGGAGGGGTTACGAGCAGTACTTC. This chain connects TRBV27 to TRBJ2-7; 12 bases map to TRBD2. The V and J ends lost 2 bases and 4 bases, in that order; junction bases with no gene match: 9. This CDR3 comprises 17 residues. CDR1 MNHEY and CDR2 SMNVEV come from the germline V gene (reference sequence).

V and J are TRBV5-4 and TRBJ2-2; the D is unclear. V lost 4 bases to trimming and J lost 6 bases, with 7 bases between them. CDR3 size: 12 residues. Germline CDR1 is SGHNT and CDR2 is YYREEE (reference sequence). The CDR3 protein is CASSRVSGELFF. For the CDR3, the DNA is TGTGCCAGCAGCCGGGTGTCCGGGGAGCTGTTTTTT.

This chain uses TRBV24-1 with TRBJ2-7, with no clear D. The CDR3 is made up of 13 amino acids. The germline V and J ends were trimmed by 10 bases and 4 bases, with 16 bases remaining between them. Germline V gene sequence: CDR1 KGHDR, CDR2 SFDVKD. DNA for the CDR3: TGTGCCACTTCTGAAGGGTGGGGTTACGAGCAGTACTTC. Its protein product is CATSEGWGYEQYF.

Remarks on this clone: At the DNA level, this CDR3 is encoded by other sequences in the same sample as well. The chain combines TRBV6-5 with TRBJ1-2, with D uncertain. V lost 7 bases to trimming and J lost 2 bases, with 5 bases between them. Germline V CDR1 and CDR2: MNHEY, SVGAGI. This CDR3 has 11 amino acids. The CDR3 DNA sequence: TGTGCCAGCACCAGGAACTATGGCTACACCTTC. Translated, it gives CASTRNYGYTF.

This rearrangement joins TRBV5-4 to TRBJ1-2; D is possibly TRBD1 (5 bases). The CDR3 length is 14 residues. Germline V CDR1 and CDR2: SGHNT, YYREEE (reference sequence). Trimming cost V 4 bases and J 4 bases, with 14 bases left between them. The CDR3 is CASSEDRFLYGYTF. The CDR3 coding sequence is TGTGCCAGCAGCGAAGACAGATTCCTCTATGGCTACACCTTC.

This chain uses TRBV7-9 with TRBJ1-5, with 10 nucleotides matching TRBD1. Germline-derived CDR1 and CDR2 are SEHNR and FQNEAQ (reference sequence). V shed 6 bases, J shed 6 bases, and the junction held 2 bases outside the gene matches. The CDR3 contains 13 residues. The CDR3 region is CASSGTGAQPQHF. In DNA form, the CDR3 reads TGTGCCAGCAGTGGGACAGGGGCTCAGCCCCAGCATTTT.

DNA of the CDR3: TGCGCCAGCAGGCTTTCGGGGTACGGAAACACCATATATTTT. Translating it yields CASRLSGYGNTIYF. The chain uses TRBV5-1 and TRBJ1-3; D remains unclear. The CDR3 spans 14 residues. V lost 5 bases, J lost 4 bases, and 13 bases lay in between. Germline CDR1 and CDR2: SGHRS and YFSETQ.

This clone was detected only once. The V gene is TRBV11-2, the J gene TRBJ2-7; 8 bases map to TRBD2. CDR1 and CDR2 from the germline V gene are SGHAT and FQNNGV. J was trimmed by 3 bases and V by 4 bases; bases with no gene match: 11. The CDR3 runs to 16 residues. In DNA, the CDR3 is TGTGCCAGCAGCTCACCCAGCGGGAGATATTTCTACGAGCAGTACTTC. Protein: CASSSPSGRYFYEQYF.

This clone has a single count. Written as DNA, the CDR3 is TGCGCCAGCAGTCAAGAATGTACACAGGGCCCTATCCCGAGAAGCAATCAGCCCCAGCATTTT. Its protein product is CASSQECTQGPIPRSNQPQHF. This chain uses TRBV23-1 with TRBJ1-5, with D maybe TRBD1 (6 bases). TRBV23-1 is an open reading frame whose function is uncertain. The CDR3 has 21 residues. Between the trimmed V and J ends, which lost 2 bases and 1 base, there was a span of 27 bases.